This TCR beta chain was obtained from a study of identical twins. Findings and limits, study-wide: For out-of-frame beta sequences, excess twin sharing was weaker. Models, which agreed with sharing between unrelated individuals, nonetheless underestimated the out-of-frame TCR alpha sharing seen in monozygotic twins.

Among all donors, each was a healthy Caucasian. The CDR3 loop spans 14 amino acids. V was pared by 5 bases and J by 2 bases, with 13 bases between. Looked up from germline, CDR1 is DFQATT and CDR2 is SNEGSKA (reference sequence). To note about this clonotype: Antigen specificity is unknown.

Via MiXCR, TCRdb re-called the 5' RACE reads, giving one row per CDR3 protein. The sample comprises about 1.7 million distinct CDR3 sequences, under 35% of which are singletons, and roughly 0.3% rests with the top ten. This TCR came from a newborn girl in good health. V is TRBV20-1 and J is TRBJ2-1; possible D gene TRBD1, 6 bases. Input material: cord blood. DNA for the CDR3: TGCAGTGCTTCTAGGGGGTGGCCCTACAATGAGCAGTTCTTC. Amino acid sequence: CSASRGWPYNEQFF.